These 5 T cell receptor beta chains were sequenced from one sample in a study of blood T cell repertoires in COVID-19. Generated by immunoSEQ multiplex PCR, the TCRdb table keeps only in-frame clones and is missing some. The sample yields roughly 120,000 clones, approximately 84% seen once. Sequencing used peripheral blood. Receptors were obtained from a woman aged 50 to 65 with acute or convalescent COVID-19.

The chain is built from TRBV6-5 and TRBJ1-1; D is perhaps TRBD1 (6 bases). The V end was cut by 5 bases, the J end by 4 bases, with 14 bases between. Germline V CDR1 and CDR2: MNHEY, SVGAGI. The CDR3 length is 14 residues. CDR3 DNA: TGTGCCAGCAGTAACCTTGGGGGGGCCACTGAAGCTTTCTTT. It is translated as CASSNLGGATEAFF.

The CDR3 spells CATSRDRREEEPQHF. CDR3 sequence (DNA): TGTGCCACCAGCAGAGATCGCAGGGAAGAGGAGCCCCAGCATTTT. The chain couples TRBV15 to TRBJ1-5, with TRBD1 as a possible D gene (5 bases). The CDR3 is made up of 15 amino acids. Trimming left V 0 bases short and J 8 bases short, with 14 bases between. Germline CDR1 reads LNHNV; CDR2 reads YYDKDF (reference sequence).

The rearrangement joins TRBV2 to TRBJ2-7; TRBD1 agrees at 7 bases. The CDR3 sequence is 14 residues long. V was clipped by 5 bases and J by 0 bases; unmatched bases: 4. Germline V CDR1 and CDR2: SNHLY, FYNNEI. The CDR3 region has the DNA TGTGCCAGCAGTACGACAGGGAACTCCTACGAGCAGTACTTC. It translates to CASSTTGNSYEQYF.

This chain joins TRBV5-1 and TRBJ2-5, with 7 positions matching TRBD1. Trimming took 4 bases from V and 2 from J; bases not matched to a gene: 8. The CDR3 consists of 15 residues. The germline V gene encodes CDR1 SGHRS and CDR2 YFSETQ. CDR3 sequence reads: CASSRGQAIQETQYF. CDR3 coding DNA: TGCGCCAGCAGCCGTGGACAGGCGATTCAAGAGACCCAGTACTTC. Full variable domain (rest looked up from reference TRBV5-1 and TRBJ2-5): KAGVTQTPRYLIKTRGQQVTLSCSPISGHRSVSWYQQTPGQGLQFLFEYFSETQRNKGNFPGRFSGRQFSNSRSEMNVSTLELGDSALYLCASSRGQAIQETQYFGPGTRLLVL.

About this clone itself: Germline is not matched at one junction end, which may reflect a read error. The chain has TRBV11-2 and TRBJ1-1, with 9 bases aligning to TRBD1. The CDR3 totals 16 residues. Germline CDR1 and CDR2: SGHAT and FQNNGV. The CDR3 reads CASSIEPGQGVSEAFF. The CDR3, as DNA: TGTGCCAGCAGCATAGAACCGGGACAGGGTGTTTCTGAAGCTTTCTTT.